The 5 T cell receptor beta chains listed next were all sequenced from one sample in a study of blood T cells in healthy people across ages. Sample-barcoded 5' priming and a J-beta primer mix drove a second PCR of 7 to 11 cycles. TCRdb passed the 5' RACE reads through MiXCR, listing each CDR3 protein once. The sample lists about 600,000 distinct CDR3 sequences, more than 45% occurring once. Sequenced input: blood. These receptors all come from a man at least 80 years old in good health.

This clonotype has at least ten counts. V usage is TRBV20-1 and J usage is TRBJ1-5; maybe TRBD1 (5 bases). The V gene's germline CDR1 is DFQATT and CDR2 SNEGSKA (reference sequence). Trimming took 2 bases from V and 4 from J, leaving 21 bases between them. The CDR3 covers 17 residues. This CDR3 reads CSARMSLSGAGNQPQHF. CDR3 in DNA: TGCAGTGCTAGAATGTCCCTGAGTGGGGCAGGGAATCAGCCCCAGCATTTT.

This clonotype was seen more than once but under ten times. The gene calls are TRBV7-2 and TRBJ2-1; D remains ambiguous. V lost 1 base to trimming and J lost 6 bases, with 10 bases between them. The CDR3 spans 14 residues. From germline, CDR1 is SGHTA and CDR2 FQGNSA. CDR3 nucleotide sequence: TGTGCCAGCAGCTTAGTAATTAGACTCAATGAGCAGTTCTTC. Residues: CASSLVIRLNEQFF.

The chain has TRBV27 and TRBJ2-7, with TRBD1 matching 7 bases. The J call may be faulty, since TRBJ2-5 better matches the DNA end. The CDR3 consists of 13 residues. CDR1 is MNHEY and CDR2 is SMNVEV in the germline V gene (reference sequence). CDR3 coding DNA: TGTGCCAGCAGTTTCCGGACAGGAGAGACCCAGTACTTC. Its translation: CASSFRTGETQYF.

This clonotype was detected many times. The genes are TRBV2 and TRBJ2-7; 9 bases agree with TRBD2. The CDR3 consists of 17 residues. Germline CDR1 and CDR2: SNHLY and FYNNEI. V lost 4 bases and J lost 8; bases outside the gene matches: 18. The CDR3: CASSGPSGISSSSQQYF. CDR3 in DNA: TGTGCCAGCAGTGGTCCTAGCGGGATAAGTTCCTCTAGCCAGCAGTACTTC.

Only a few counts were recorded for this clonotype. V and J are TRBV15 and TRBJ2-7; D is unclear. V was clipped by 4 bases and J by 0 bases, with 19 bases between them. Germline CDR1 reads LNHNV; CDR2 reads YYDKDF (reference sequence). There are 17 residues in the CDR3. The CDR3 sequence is CATSKLQSPGTSYEQYF. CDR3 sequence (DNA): TGTGCCACCAGCAAGCTTCAATCGCCAGGTACCTCCTACGAGCAGTACTTC. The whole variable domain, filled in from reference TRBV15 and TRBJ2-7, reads DAMVIQNPRYQVTQFGKPVTLSCSQTLNHNVMYWYQQKSSQAPKLLFHYYDKDFNNEADTPDNFQSRRPNTSFCFLDIRSPGLGDTAMYLCATSKLQSPGTSYEQYFGPGTRLTVT.